These 28 T cell receptor beta chains originate from one sample sequenced in a study of shared clonotypes between healthy human individuals. Profiled with immunoSEQ multiplex PCR; TCRdb holds only in-frame clones, not every one. Seen here are 1.5 million to 1.9 million clones, around 98% observed once, and the top ten hold less than 0.55%. Sequencing input: naive CD4+ T cells sorted from blood. Subset in this sample: CD45RA+ positively selected. Receptors originate from a man in his thirties or forties in good health.

V is TRBV5-1 and J is TRBJ2-2; D gene unclear. This CDR3 is built from 15 residues. Trimming stripped 1 base from V and 4 bases from J, with 11 bases between. The germline gives CDR1 SGHRS, CDR2 YFSETQ. CDR3 DNA: TGCGCCAGCAGCTTGAGGCATTTGGGCACCGGGGAGCTGTTTTTT. This encodes CASSLRHLGTGELFF.

Only one count was recorded for this clone. The CDR3 coding sequence is TGTGCCAGCGGGGGAGCCCGGACTAGCGGGAGATCCTACGAGCAGTACTTC. Translated, it gives CASGGARTSGRSYEQYF. The rearrangement joins TRBV7-2 to TRBJ2-7, with 13 bases fitting TRBD2. V lost 8 bases, J lost 1 base, and 11 bases stayed unmatched. The CDR3 totals 17 residues. CDR1 and CDR2 from the germline V gene are SGHTA and FQGNSA.

This clone was counted once. The chain links TRBV5-1 to TRBJ2-3, with a possible D match to TRBD1 (6 bases). Germline CDR1 SGHRS, CDR2 YFSETQ. The ends were cut back, 4 bases at V and 0 bases at J, with 15 bases in the middle. CDR3 size: 16 residues. The CDR3 sequence is CASSPVGQSSTDTQYF. The CDR3 DNA follows: TGCGCCAGCAGCCCAGTTGGACAGTCTAGCACAGATACGCAGTATTTT.

V gene TRBV18 combines with J gene TRBJ2-3; 10 bases map to TRBD1. The V and J ends lost 6 bases and 4 bases, in that order; junction bases with no gene match: 4. Germline V gene data show CDR1 as KGHSH and CDR2 as LQKENI. The CDR3 contains 14 residues. The CDR3 nucleotides read TGTGCCAGCTCGGCAGGGACAGGGGCAGATACGCAGTATTTT. It is translated as CASSAGTGADTQYF.

The CDR3 sequence is CASSQDLGRETRNTEAFF. CDR3 sequence (DNA): TGCGCCAGCAGCCAAGATTTGGGTAGGGAGACCCGAAACACTGAAGCTTTCTTT. The V call is TRBV4-3, the J call TRBJ1-1; no firm D call. This CDR3 is built from 18 residues. Germline V gene sequence: CDR1 LGHNA, CDR2 YSLEER. Trimming took 0 bases from V and 2 from J, leaving 19 bases between them.

A note on this clone: This sample includes further DNA sequences coding for the same CDR3. This chain uses TRBV15 with TRBJ2-7; D is ambiguous. V was trimmed by 5 bases and J by 4 bases, leaving 9 bases between them. The CDR3 runs 12 residues. Germline V gene lookup returns CDR1 LNHNV and CDR2 YYDKDF (reference sequence). The CDR3 sequence: CATSGRLYEQYF. In DNA, the CDR3 is TGTGCCACCAGCGGCAGGTTATACGAGCAGTACTTC.

V usage is TRBV7-8 and J usage is TRBJ1-1, with no clear D. Deletions cut 3 bases from V and 1 base from J, with 9 bases between. The CDR3 consists of 14 residues. Germline CDR1 and CDR2: SGHVS and FQNEAQ. In nucleotides, the CDR3 is TGTGCCAGCAGCTTGGGCCGCTCGAACACTGAAGCTTTCTTT. It yields the protein CASSLGRSNTEAFF.

This clone was recorded once. The chain combines TRBV7-9 with TRBJ2-4; D not resolved. The germline V gene has CDR1 SEHNR and CDR2 FQNEAQ (reference sequence). The V and J ends lost 5 bases and 9 bases respectively, with 17 bases between them. The CDR3 spans 14 residues. CDR3: CASSPQGGVGIQYF. The CDR3 DNA is TGTGCCAGCAGCCCTCAAGGTGGGGTGGGCATTCAGTACTTC.

V gene TRBV23-1 combines with J gene TRBJ1-5; 8 nucleotides align to TRBD1. TRBV23-1 is filed as an ORF, its function uncertain. The V gene end was trimmed by 1 base and the J gene end by 6 bases; junction bases not matched to a gene: 11. The CDR3 extends over 17 amino acids. DNA of the CDR3: TGCGCCAGCAGTCAATGGGTGGACAGGGATCGGAGTCAGCCCCAGCATTTT. It is translated as CASSQWVDRDRSQPQHF.

CDR3 sequence: CASSLSPTGLVSTEAFF. CDR3 DNA: TGTGCCAGCAGTTTATCCCCCACAGGGTTGGTTTCCACTGAAGCTTTCTTT. The V gene is TRBV28, the J gene TRBJ1-1; tentatively, D is TRBD1 (6 bases). CDR1 is MDHEN and CDR2 is SYDVKM in the germline V gene. Trimming stripped 1 base from V and 4 bases from J, with 19 bases between. CDR3 size: 17 residues.

V and J are TRBV9 and TRBJ2-1; D might be TRBD2 (6 bases). Germline loops: CDR1 SGDLS, CDR2 YYNGEE. The CDR3 has 16 residues. Trimming removed 0 bases at V and 10 bases at J, with 20 bases between. The CDR3 is CASSVGTGSSGGEQFF. The CDR3 nucleotides read TGTGCCAGCAGCGTAGGAACCGGGAGCTCGGGTGGGGAGCAGTTCTTC.

This clone showed up just once. The chain employs TRBV5-1 and TRBJ2-2; D possibly corresponds to TRBD1 (6 bases). The CDR3 consists of 16 residues. V lost 0 bases, J lost 3 bases, and 12 bases lay in between. Germline CDR1 SGHRS, CDR2 YFSETQ. The CDR3 loop reads CASSLDGRGYTGELFF. CDR3 sequence (DNA): TGCGCCAGCAGCTTGGATGGCAGGGGCTACACCGGGGAGCTGTTTTTT.

The sample holds one count of this clone. V is TRBV11-2 and J is TRBJ1-4; D unclear. Per the germline V gene, CDR1 is SGHAT and CDR2 is FQNNGV. Trimming removed 5 bases from V and 3 bases from J, with 16 bases in between. This CDR3 is built from 16 residues. CDR3 protein: CASSPGKRSANEKLFF. The CDR3 DNA reads TGTGCCAGCAGCCCCGGAAAAAGATCGGCTAATGAAAAACTGTTTTTT.

The chain links TRBV6-6 to TRBJ1-3; 8 bases match TRBD1. The junction had 10 bases not matched to a gene; V was cut back by 8 bases and J by 4 bases. Germline values: CDR1 MNHNY, CDR2 SVGAGI (reference sequence). This CDR3 is built from 15 residues. The CDR3 protein is CASHPTGAAGNTIYF. Here the CDR3 DNA reads TGTGCCAGCCATCCGACAGGGGCTGCGGGAAACACCATATATTTT.

Concerning this clone itself: Distinct nucleotide sequences in the sample also encode this CDR3. The chain joins TRBV6-1 to TRBJ2-3; 7 nucleotides agree with TRBD1. Germline V gives CDR1 MNHNS, CDR2 SASEGT. With 6 bases clipped from V and 1 base from J, the junction kept 4 bases outside the gene matches. The CDR3 is made up of 14 amino acids. The CDR3 spells CASRAGTGTDTQYF. DNA of the CDR3: TGTGCCAGCAGGGCCGGGACAGGCACAGATACGCAGTATTTT.

For this clone: The sample contains more than one DNA sequence encoding this CDR3. V is TRBV28 and J is TRBJ2-1; D unclear. Germline CDR1 MDHEN, CDR2 SYDVKM. The CDR3 is made up of 12 amino acids. V dropped 1 base and J dropped 8 bases, with 6 bases sitting between them. The CDR3 loop reads CASSLLRDEQFF. The CDR3 DNA reads TGTGCCAGCAGTTTATTACGGGATGAGCAGTTCTTC.

The CDR3 DNA is TGTGCCAGCAGCCCGACACAGGGAACGCGGACAGATACGCAGTATTTT. Residues: CASSPTQGTRTDTQYF. The chain links TRBV5-4 to TRBJ2-3; D might be TRBD1 (6 bases). The CDR3 spans 16 residues. Germline assignment: CDR1 SGHNT and CDR2 YYREEE (reference sequence). V was cut by 4 bases and J by 3 bases, with 18 bases left in between.

The CDR3 region has the DNA TGTGCCAGCAGCAGAGCGGGGGAGAGCTCCTACAATGAGCAGTTCTTC. Its translation is CASSRAGESSYNEQFF. The chain employs TRBV9 and TRBJ2-1; 8 positions agree with TRBD2. The germline gives CDR1 SGDLS, CDR2 YYNGEE. The CDR3 is made up of 16 amino acids. The V gene end was trimmed by 4 bases and the J gene end by 0 bases; junction bases not matched to a gene: 6.

The CDR3 here is CASSFRATSYEQYF. The CDR3 region has the DNA TGTGCCAGCAGTTTTCGGGCAACCTCCTACGAGCAGTACTTC. This chain connects TRBV28 to TRBJ2-7; no clear D. The CDR3 sequence is 14 residues long. Trimming stripped 3 bases from V and 0 bases from J, with 9 bases between. In germline, CDR1 is MDHEN, CDR2 SYDVKM.

V is TRBV18 and J is TRBJ2-5; 9 nucleotides agree with TRBD2. The length of the CDR3 is 16 residues. V lost 3 bases to trimming and J lost 4 bases; unmatched junction nucleotides: 9. From germline, CDR1 is KGHSH and CDR2 LQKENI. CDR3 DNA sequence: TGTGCCAGCTCACCGAAAGCGGGAGGAGGTGGAGAGACCCAGTACTTC. Its protein is CASSPKAGGGGETQYF. Full variable domain (outside the CDR3, taken from reference TRBV18 and TRBJ2-5): NAGVMQNPRHLVRRRGQEARLRCSPMKGHSHVYWYRQLPEEGLKFMVYLQKENIIDESGMPKERFSAEFPKEGPSILRIQQVVRGDSAAYFCASSPKAGGGGETQYFGPGTRLLVL.

The chain recombines TRBV7-9 with TRBJ2-7; D is perhaps TRBD1 (5 bases). Trimming stripped 4 bases from V and 3 bases from J, with 7 bases between. Germline V gene lookup returns CDR1 SEHNR and CDR2 FQNEAQ (reference sequence). This CDR3 spans 12 amino acids. DNA for the CDR3: TGTGCCAGCAGCTCGGACATCTACGAGCAGTACTTC. Translation gives CASSSDIYEQYF.

The rearrangement uses TRBV14 and TRBJ2-1; D is perhaps TRBD2 (5 bases). V lost 3 bases and J lost 7, with 10 bases in between. The CDR3 runs 13 residues. CDR1 and CDR2 from the germline V gene are SGHDN and FVKESK. This chain's CDR3 is CASSHFTGNEQFF. The CDR3 bases are TGTGCCAGCAGCCACTTCACGGGAAATGAGCAGTTCTTC.

The V and J genes are TRBV6-5 and TRBJ2-1; D not resolved. V lost 2 bases and J lost 6, with 2 bases in between. This CDR3 contains 11 residues. The germline V gene has CDR1 MNHEY and CDR2 SVGAGI. The CDR3 region has the DNA TGTGCCAGCAGTTACCGCAATGAGCAGTTCTTC. It is translated as CASSYRNEQFF.

The V and J genes are TRBV7-8 and TRBJ2-7; 8 bases line up with TRBD1. The CDR3 loop spans 22 amino acids. Germline trimming cut 5 bases from V and 2 bases from J; bases unmatched to any gene: 29. Germline CDR1 SGHVS, CDR2 FQNEAQ. The CDR3 DNA is TGTGCCAGCAGCCCAGCCACAACGCGAGGCCGCCACCGACAGGGGAAGGCCTACGAGCAGTACTTC. The encoded protein is CASSPATTRGRHRQGKAYEQYF.

V gene TRBV11-3 combines with J gene TRBJ2-7; 8 nucleotides line up with TRBD1. The CDR3 runs to 15 residues. V shed 1 base and J 7 bases; nucleotides not matched to a gene: 9. CDR1 and CDR2 from the germline V gene are SGHNT and YENEEA. The CDR3 protein is CASSLGDRHLTEQYF. Here the CDR3 DNA reads TGTGCCAGCAGCTTAGGGGACAGGCATTTAACGGAGCAGTACTTC.

The chain carries TRBV19 and TRBJ2-3; 8 nucleotides match TRBD2. The length of the CDR3 is 17 residues. V shed 4 bases and J 2 bases; nucleotides not matched to a gene: 11. Germline values: CDR1 LNHDA, CDR2 SQIVND (reference sequence). CDR3 in amino acids: CASSTRSGSPYTDTQYF. The CDR3, as DNA: TGTGCCAGTAGTACCCGGAGCGGGAGTCCCTACACAGATACGCAGTATTTT. The whole variable domain, filled in from reference TRBV19 and TRBJ2-3, reads DGGITQSPKYLFRKEGQNVTLSCEQNLNHDAMYWYRQDPGQGLRLIYYSQIVNDFQKGDIAEGYSVSREKKESFPLTVTSAQKNPTAFYLCASSTRSGSPYTDTQYFGPGTRLTVL.

V usage is TRBV11-2 and J usage is TRBJ2-1, with D hard to call. From germline, CDR1 is SGHAT and CDR2 FQNNGV. This CDR3 comprises 13 residues. V lost 0 bases and J lost 5, with 5 bases in between. The CDR3 region is CASSLERDNEQFF. The CDR3 bases are TGTGCCAGCAGCTTAGAGCGCGACAATGAGCAGTTCTTC.

This rearrangement joins TRBV15 to TRBJ2-5; possible D gene TRBD1, 5 bases. The CDR3 sequence is 14 residues long. V was clipped by 0 bases and J by 1 base, with 6 bases between them. Germline V gene lookup returns CDR1 LNHNV and CDR2 YYDKDF (reference sequence). CDR3 nucleotides: TGTGCCACCAGCAGAGAACAGGTCCAAGAGACCCAGTACTTC. Protein sequence: CATSREQVQETQYF.